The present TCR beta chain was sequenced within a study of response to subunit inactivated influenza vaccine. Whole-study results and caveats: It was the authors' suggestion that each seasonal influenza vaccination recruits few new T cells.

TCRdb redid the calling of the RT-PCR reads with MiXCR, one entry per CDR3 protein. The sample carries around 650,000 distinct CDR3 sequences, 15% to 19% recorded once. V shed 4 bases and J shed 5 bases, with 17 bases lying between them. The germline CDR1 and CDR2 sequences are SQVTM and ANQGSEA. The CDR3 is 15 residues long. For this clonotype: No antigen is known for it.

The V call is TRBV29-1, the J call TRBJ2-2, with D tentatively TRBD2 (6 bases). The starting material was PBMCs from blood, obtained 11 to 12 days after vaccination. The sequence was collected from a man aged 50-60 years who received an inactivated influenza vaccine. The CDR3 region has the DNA TGCAGCGTTGTGGGATTGGCGGGGCGTACCGGGGAGCTGTTTTTT. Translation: CSVVGLAGRTGELFF.